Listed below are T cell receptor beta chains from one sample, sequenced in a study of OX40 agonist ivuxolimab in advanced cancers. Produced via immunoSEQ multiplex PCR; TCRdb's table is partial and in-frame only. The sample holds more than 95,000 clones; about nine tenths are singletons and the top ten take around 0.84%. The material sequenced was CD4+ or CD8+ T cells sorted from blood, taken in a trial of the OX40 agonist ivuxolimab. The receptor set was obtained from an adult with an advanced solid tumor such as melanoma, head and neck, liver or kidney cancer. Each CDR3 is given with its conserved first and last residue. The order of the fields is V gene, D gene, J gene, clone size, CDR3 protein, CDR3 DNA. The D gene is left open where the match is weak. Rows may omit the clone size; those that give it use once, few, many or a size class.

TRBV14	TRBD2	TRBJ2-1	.	CASSQDRGLAGGQDNEQFF	TGTGCCAGCAGCCAAGATCGGGGACTAGCGGGAGGGCAGGACAATGAGCAGTTCTTC
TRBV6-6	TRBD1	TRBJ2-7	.	CASSPRQGSYEQYF	TGTGCCAGCAGTCCGCGACAGGGAAGCTACGAGCAGTACTTC
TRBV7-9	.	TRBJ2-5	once	CASSPGQIPETQYF	TGTGCCAGCAGCCCAGGACAGATTCCTGAGACCCAGTACTTC
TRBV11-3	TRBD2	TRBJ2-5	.	CASSPTGTSGQETQYF	TGTGCCAGCAGCCCTACTGGGACTAGCGGACAAGAGACCCAGTACTTC
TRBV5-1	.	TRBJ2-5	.	CASSFGETQYF	TGCGCCAGCAGCTTCGGAGAGACCCAGTACTTC
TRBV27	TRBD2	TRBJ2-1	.	CASSSDRTSGGNEQFF	TGTGCCAGCAGTTCAGATCGGACTAGCGGAGGCAATGAGCAGTTCTTC
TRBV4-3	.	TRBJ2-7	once	CASSQEGSWMRYF	TGCGCCAGCAGCCAAGAGGGGTCGTGGATGAGGTACTTC
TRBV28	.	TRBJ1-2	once	CASSLSRGISNYGYTF	TGTGCCAGCAGTTTATCCAGGGGCATCTCTAACTATGGCTACACCTTC
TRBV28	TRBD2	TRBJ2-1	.	CASSLTTSEQFF	TGTGCCAGCAGTTTAACGACTAGCGAGCAGTTCTTC
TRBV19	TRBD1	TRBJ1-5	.	CASQNSDRGYDQPQHF	TGTGCCAGTCAGAACTCGGACAGGGGGTACGATCAGCCCCAGCATTTT
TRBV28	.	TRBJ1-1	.	CASRSGMNTEAFF	TGTGCCAGCAGGAGCGGGATGAACACTGAAGCTTTCTTT
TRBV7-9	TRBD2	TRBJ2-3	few	CASSLGTSGAGSGTQYF	TGTGCCAGCAGCTTAGGGACTAGCGGGGCCGGGTCCGGAACGCAGTATTTT
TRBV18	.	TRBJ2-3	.	CASSPLDSLDTQYF	TGTGCCAGCTCACCCTTGGACTCTTTAGATACGCAGTATTTT
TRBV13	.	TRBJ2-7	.	CASSRGGRTYEQYF	TGTGCCAGCAGCCGAGGGGGGAGGACCTACGAGCAGTACTTC
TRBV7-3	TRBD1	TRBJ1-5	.	CASSRTGTQPQHF	TGTGCCAGCAGCCGGACAGGGACACAGCCCCAGCATTTT
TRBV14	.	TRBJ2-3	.	CASSPRGRPDTQYF	TGTGCCAGCAGCCCGCGGGGGCGCCCGGATACGCAGTATTTT
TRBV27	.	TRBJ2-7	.	CASRSLGSEQYF	TGTGCCAGCAGATCACTGGGTTCCGAGCAGTACTTC
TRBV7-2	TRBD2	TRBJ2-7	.	CASSILLAGGYEQYF	TGTGCCAGCAGCATACTTCTAGCGGGAGGGTACGAGCAGTACTTC
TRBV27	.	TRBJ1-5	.	CASSAGTLSNQPQHF	TGTGCCAGCAGTGCGGGCACTCTATCCAATCAGCCCCAGCATTTT
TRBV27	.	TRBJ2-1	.	CASSPIGNEQFF	TGTGCCAGCAGCCCAATAGGCAATGAGCAGTTCTTC
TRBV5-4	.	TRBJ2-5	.	CASSLSVGETQYF	TGTGCCAGCAGCTTGTCGGTGGGGGAGACCCAGTACTTC
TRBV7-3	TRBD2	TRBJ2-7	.	CASSLRGSIAGGEVYEQYF	TGTGCCAGCAGCTTAAGGGGGTCAATAGCGGGAGGTGAGGTTTACGAGCAGTACTTC
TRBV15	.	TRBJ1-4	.	CATSSRDGDNEKLFF	TGTGCCACCAGCAGCCGGGACGGCGATAATGAAAAACTGTTTTTT
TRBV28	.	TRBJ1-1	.	CASSPWTGGNTEAFF	TGTGCCAGCAGTCCGTGGACGGGAGGGAACACTGAAGCTTTCTTT
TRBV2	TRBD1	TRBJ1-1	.	CASDRERENTEAFF	TGTGCCAGCGACAGGGAACGGGAAAACACTGAAGCTTTCTTT
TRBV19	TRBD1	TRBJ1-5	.	CASSRGQSGVNQPQHF	TGTGCCAGTAGTAGGGGACAGTCAGGCGTAAATCAGCCCCAGCATTTT
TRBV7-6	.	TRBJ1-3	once	CASSLVEGAGNTIYF	TGTGCCAGCAGCTTAGTAGAGGGGGCTGGAAACACCATATATTTT
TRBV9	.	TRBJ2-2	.	CASSVVISANTGELFF	TGTGCCAGCAGCGTAGTAATCAGCGCGAACACCGGGGAGCTGTTTTTT
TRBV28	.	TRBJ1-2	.	CASSLLTGYGYTF	TGTGCCAGCAGTTTATTAACAGGCTATGGCTACACCTTC
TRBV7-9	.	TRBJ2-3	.	CASSLGISLDTDTQYF	TGTGCCAGCAGCTTAGGGATTTCCCTCGACACAGATACGCAGTATTTT
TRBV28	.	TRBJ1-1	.	CASRSAENTEAFF	TGTGCCAGCCGCTCCGCTGAGAACACTGAAGCTTTCTTT
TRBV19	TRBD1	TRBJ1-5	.	CASSSRDRAFFSNQPQHF	TGTGCCAGTAGTTCCCGGGACAGGGCTTTCTTTAGCAATCAGCCCCAGCATTTT
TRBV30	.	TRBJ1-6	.	CAWSGGPDSPLHF	TGTGCCTGGAGTGGGGGACCCGATTCACCCCTCCACTTT
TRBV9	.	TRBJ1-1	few	CASSVDSSGEAFF	TGTGCCAGCAGCGTAGATAGCTCGGGTGAAGCTTTCTTT
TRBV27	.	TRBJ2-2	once	CASSKTTGELFF	TGTGCCAGCAGTAAGACAACCGGGGAGCTGTTTTTT
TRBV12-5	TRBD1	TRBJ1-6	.	CASGLPPGQGNSPLHF	TGTGCTAGTGGTTTGCCCCCGGGACAGGGCAATTCACCCCTCCACTTT
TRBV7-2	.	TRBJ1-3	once	CASSFYRVSSGNTIYF	TGTGCCAGCAGCTTTTACAGGGTTAGCTCTGGAAACACCATATATTTT
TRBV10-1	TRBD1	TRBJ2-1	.	CASSRRQGAYNEQFF	TGCGCCAGCAGTCGCCGACAGGGGGCCTACAATGAGCAGTTCTTC
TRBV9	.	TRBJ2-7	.	CASSVAGRANSYEQYF	TGTGCCAGCAGCGTAGCGGGACGGGCCAACTCCTACGAGCAGTACTTC
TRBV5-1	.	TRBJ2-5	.	CASSSGRGGETQYF	TGCGCCAGCAGCTCGGGCCGAGGGGGAGAGACCCAGTACTTC
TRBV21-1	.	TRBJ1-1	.	CALKQLNTEAFF	TGTGCCCTAAAGCAGTTGAACACTGAAGCTTTCTTT
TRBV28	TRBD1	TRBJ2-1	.	CASSYPGQYNEQFF	TGTGCCAGCAGCTACCCGGGACAGTACAATGAGCAGTTCTTC
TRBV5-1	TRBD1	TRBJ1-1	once	CASSLTGTVNTEAFF	TGCGCCAGCAGCCTAACCGGGACAGTGAACACTGAAGCTTTCTTT
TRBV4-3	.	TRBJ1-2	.	CASSLETGYGYTF	TGCGCCAGCAGCCTTGAAACTGGCTATGGCTACACCTTC
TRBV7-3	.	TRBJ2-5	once	CASRSSDRQETQYF	TGTGCCAGCAGGTCGTCAGACCGTCAAGAGACCCAGTACTTC
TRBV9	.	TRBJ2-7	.	CASSGQSYEQYF	TGTGCCAGCAGCGGACAATCCTACGAGCAGTACTTC
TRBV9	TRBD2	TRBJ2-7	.	CASSTPESGTSGSFAYEQYF	TGTGCCAGCAGCACGCCTGAATCCGGGACTAGCGGGAGTTTCGCCTACGAGCAGTACTTC